A single sample gave rise to the 12 T cell receptor beta chains below, sequenced in a study of Graves' ophthalmopathy and Graves' hyperthyroidism. The TCR beta CDR3 regions underwent amplification from RNA transcripts. First-round RT-PCR used HTBI primers; second-round multiplex PCR followed. One entry per CDR3 protein, called by TCRdb with MiXCR from the multiplex PCR reads. The data contain 300,000 to 450,000 distinct CDR3 sequences, about a sixth of them singletons. The sequenced sample consisted of peripheral blood. These receptors were obtained from an adult woman with stable Graves' hyperthyroidism.

The V and J genes are TRBV4-1 and TRBJ2-5; a possible D gene is TRBD1 (6 bases). V was shortened by 3 bases and J by 2 bases, with 13 bases between the two germline ends. From germline, CDR1 is MGHRA and CDR2 YSYEKL. CDR3 length: 15 amino acids. This CDR3 is CASSQTGPIQETQYF. CDR3 sequence (DNA): TGCGCCAGCAGCCAGACAGGACCCATTCAAGAGACCCAGTACTTC.

This clonotype has a count of ten or more. V gene TRBV5-1 combines with J gene TRBJ1-1; D gene ambiguous. Trimming stripped 4 bases from V and 0 bases from J, with 13 bases between. The CDR3 loop spans 15 amino acids. In germline, CDR1 is SGHRS, CDR2 YFSETQ. CDR3 residues: CASSEASGLNTEAFF. The CDR3 nucleotides read TGCGCCAGCAGCGAAGCCTCCGGATTGAACACTGAAGCTTTCTTT.

This clonotype was detected ten times or more. The V and J genes are TRBV6-1 and TRBJ1-6; D uncertain. This CDR3 spans 15 amino acids. Trimming took off 2 bases at V and 8 bases at J, with 13 bases between the two ends. The germline gives CDR1 MNHNS, CDR2 SASEGT. As DNA, the CDR3 is TGTGCCAGCAGTGAACCCAGTGGTGTCCATTCACCCCTCCACTTT. Translated, it gives CASSEPSGVHSPLHF.

This clonotype was seen ten or more times. J is TRBJ1-5 and V is TRBV30, with a possible D match to TRBD1 (6 bases). This CDR3 is 14 amino acids long. In germline, CDR1 is GTSNPN, CDR2 SVGIG (reference sequence). Between the trimmed V and J ends, which lost 1 base and 3 bases, there was a span of 10 bases. The CDR3 sequence is CAWSGTAYNQPQHF. The CDR3 DNA sequence: TGTGCCTGGAGTGGGACAGCATACAATCAGCCCCAGCATTTT.

This clonotype was seen at least ten times. The chain combines TRBV29-1 with TRBJ2-2, with unresolved D. Trimming left V 7 bases short and J 1 base short, with 7 bases between. The CDR3 spans 12 residues. Germline CDR1 and CDR2: SQVTM and ANQGSEA. This CDR3 reads CSADGNTGELFF. CDR3 nucleotides: TGCAGCGCGGACGGGAACACCGGGGAGCTGTTTTTT.

The sample holds many counts of this clonotype. One end of the junction is discordant with germline, which a read error may explain. The genes are TRBV15 and TRBJ2-7; possibly TRBD1 for D (5 bases). From germline, CDR1 is LNHNV and CDR2 YYDKDF (reference sequence). The CDR3 is 14 amino acids. The CDR3 protein is CATSRDLQGLRLDF. CDR3 nucleotide sequence: TGTGCCACCAGCAGAGATCTTCAGGGCCTCCGGCTAGACTTC.

This clonotype has only a few counts. The chain links TRBV30 to TRBJ2-5, with unresolved D. V lost 5 bases to trimming and J lost 1 base, with 11 bases between them. The CDR3 runs to 13 residues. CDR1 and CDR2 (germline): GTSNPN, SVGIG (reference sequence). For the CDR3, the DNA is TGTGCCTGGTCATTGATAGTCCAAGAGACCCAGTACTTC. This gives the protein CAWSLIVQETQYF.

This clonotype was counted at least ten times. CDR3 sequence: CASSSRTDSAQYF. Written as DNA, the CDR3 is TGCGCCAGCAGCTCCCGGACAGATTCAGCTCAGTACTTC. The V gene is TRBV5-1, the J gene TRBJ2-4, with D tentatively TRBD1 (6 bases). The germline V and J ends were trimmed by 3 bases and 12 bases, with 16 bases remaining between them. Germline CDR1 reads SGHRS; CDR2 reads YFSETQ. CDR3 size: 13 residues.

The V call is TRBV4-1, the J call TRBJ1-6; 9 nucleotides agree with TRBD1. Trimming removed 1 base from V and 9 bases from J; junction bases left unmatched: 1. The germline V gene has CDR1 MGHRA and CDR2 YSYEKL. This CDR3 comprises 14 residues. The CDR3 protein is CASSQVTGGSPLHF. CDR3 DNA sequence: TGCGCCAGCAGCCAAGTGACAGGGGGTTCACCCCTCCACTTT.

The gene calls are TRBV9 and TRBJ2-5, with TRBD1 matching 9 bases. This CDR3 region has 16 residues. The ends lost 5 bases at V and 5 bases at J; junction bases unmatched: 13. Germline V CDR1 and CDR2: SGDLS, YYNGEE. The DNA of the CDR3 is TGTGCCAGCAGTGATCCGGGACAGGGTAACGGCGAGACCCAGTACTTC. Amino acids: CASSDPGQGNGETQYF.

This clonotype occurred many times. The gene calls are TRBV12-3 or TRBV12-4 and TRBJ2-2; TRBD2 agrees at 9 bases. Germline trimming cut 7 bases from V and 5 bases from J; bases unmatched to any gene: 11. CDR3 length equals 16 residues. This CDR3 is CASIKLGTSSTGELFF. CDR3 in DNA: TGTGCCAGCATCAAACTCGGGACTAGCTCGACCGGGGAGCTGTTTTTT.

This clonotype was seen ten or more times. The J gene is TRBJ2-7, the V gene TRBV28; D is possibly TRBD1 or TRBD2 (5 bases each). Between the trimmed V and J ends, which lost 8 bases and 5 bases, there was a span of 13 bases. The CDR3 spans 12 residues. Germline-derived CDR1 and CDR2 are MDHEN and SYDVKM. As DNA, the CDR3 is TGTGCCAGCTGTGGGGGTTTCCACGAGCAGTACTTC. Encoded protein: CASCGGFHEQYF.